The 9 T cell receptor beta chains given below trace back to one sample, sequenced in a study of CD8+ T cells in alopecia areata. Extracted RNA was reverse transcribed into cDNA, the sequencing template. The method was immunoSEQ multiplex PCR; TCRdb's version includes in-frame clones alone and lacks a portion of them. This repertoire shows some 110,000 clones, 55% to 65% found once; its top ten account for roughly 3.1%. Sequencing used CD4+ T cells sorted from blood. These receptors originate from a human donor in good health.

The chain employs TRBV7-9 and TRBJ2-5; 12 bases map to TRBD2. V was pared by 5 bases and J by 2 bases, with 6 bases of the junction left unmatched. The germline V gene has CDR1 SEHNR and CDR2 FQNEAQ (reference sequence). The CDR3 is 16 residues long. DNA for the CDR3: TGTGCCAGCAGCCCAACTAGCGGGGGGCCGCAAGAGACCCAGTACTTC. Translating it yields CASSPTSGGPQETQYF.

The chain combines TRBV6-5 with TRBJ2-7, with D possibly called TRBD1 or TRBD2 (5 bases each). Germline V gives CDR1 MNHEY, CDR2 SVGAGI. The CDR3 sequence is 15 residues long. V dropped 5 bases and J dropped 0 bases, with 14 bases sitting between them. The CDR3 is CASSPGTPYSYEQYF. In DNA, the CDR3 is TGTGCCAGCAGTCCGGGGACGCCATACTCCTACGAGCAGTACTTC.

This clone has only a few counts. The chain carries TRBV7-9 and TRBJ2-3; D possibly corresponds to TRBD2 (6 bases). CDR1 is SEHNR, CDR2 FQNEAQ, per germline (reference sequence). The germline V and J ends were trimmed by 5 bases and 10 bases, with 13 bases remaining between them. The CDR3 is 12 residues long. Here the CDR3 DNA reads TGTGCCAGCAGCCAAGAGGGACTGCCGCAGTATTTT. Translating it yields CASSQEGLPQYF.

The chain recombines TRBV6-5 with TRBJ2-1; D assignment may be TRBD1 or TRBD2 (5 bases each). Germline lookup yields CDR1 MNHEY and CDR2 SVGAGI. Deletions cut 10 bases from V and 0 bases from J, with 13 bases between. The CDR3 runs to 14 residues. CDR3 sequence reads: CANARGFSYNEQFF. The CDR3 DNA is TGTGCCAACGCGAGGGGCTTCTCCTACAATGAGCAGTTCTTC.

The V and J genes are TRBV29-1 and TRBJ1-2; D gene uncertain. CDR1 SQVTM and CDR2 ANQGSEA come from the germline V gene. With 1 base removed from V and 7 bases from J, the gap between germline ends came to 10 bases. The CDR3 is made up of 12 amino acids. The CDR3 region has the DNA TGCAGCGTTGAAGTATGGGGAGGTGGCTACACCTTC. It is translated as CSVEVWGGGYTF.

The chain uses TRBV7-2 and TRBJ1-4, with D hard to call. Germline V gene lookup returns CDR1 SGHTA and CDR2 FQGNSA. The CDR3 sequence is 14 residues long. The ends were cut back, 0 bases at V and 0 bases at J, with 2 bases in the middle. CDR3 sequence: CASSLATTNEKLFF. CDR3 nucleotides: TGTGCCAGCAGCTTAGCCACAACTAATGAAAAACTGTTTTTT.

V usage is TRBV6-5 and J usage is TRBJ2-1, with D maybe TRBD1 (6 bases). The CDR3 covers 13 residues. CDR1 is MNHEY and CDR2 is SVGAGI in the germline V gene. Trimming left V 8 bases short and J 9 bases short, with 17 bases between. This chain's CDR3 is CASYRQGKGEQFF. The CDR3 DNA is TGTGCCAGCTATAGGCAGGGGAAGGGTGAGCAGTTCTTC.

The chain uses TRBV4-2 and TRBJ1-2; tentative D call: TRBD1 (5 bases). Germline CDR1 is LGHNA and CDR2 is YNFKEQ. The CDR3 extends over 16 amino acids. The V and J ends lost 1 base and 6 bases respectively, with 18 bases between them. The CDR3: CASSQVVVEGSNGYTF. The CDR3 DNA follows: TGTGCCAGCAGCCAAGTGGTTGTAGAGGGGAGCAATGGCTACACCTTC.

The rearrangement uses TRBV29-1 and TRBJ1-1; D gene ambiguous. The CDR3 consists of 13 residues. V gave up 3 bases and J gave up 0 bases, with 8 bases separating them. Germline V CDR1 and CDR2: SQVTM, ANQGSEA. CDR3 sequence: CSVENRMNTEAFF. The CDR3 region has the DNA TGCAGCGTTGAGAATCGGATGAACACTGAAGCTTTCTTT.